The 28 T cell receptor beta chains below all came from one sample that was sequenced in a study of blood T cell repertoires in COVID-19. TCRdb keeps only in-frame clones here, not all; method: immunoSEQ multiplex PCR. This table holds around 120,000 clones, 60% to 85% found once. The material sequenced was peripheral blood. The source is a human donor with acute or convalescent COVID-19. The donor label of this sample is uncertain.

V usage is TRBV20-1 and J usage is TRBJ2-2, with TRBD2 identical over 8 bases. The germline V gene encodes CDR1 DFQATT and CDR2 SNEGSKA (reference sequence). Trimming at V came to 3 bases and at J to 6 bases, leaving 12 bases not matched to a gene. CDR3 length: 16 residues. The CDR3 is CSASRGSGGPSGELFF. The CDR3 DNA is TGCAGTGCTAGTCGGGGAAGCGGGGGCCCGTCCGGGGAGCTGTTTTTT.

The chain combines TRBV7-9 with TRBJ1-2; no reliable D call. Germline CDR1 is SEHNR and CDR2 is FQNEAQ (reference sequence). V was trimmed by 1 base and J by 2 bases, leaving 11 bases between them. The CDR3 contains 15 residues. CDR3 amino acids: CASSLELVRNYGYTF. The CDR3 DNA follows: TGTGCCAGCAGCTTAGAGTTGGTCAGAAACTATGGCTACACCTTC.

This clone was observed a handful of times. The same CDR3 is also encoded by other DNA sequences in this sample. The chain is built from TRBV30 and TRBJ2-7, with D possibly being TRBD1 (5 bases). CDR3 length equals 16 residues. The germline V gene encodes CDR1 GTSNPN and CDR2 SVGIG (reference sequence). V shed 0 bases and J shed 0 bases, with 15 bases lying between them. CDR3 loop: CAWSVQDIGSSYEQYF. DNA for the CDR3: TGTGCCTGGAGTGTACAGGATATTGGCAGCTCCTACGAGCAGTACTTC.

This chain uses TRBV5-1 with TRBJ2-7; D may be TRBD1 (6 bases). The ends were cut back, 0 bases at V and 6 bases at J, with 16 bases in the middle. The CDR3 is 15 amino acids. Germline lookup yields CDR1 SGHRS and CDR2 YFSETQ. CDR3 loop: CASSLGRGPEGEQYF. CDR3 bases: TGCGCCAGCAGCTTGGGCAGGGGTCCGGAAGGCGAGCAGTACTTC.

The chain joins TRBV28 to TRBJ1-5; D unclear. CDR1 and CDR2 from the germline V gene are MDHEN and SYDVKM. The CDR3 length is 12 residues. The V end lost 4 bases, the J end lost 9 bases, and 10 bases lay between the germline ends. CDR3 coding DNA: TGTGCCAGCAGTTCCCCCCCCGGGCCCCAGCATTTT. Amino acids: CASSSPPGPQHF.

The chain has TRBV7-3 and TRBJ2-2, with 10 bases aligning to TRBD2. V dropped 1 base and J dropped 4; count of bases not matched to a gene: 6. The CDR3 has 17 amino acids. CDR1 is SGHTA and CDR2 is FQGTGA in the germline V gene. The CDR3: CASSLRPSGGSTGELFF. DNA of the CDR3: TGTGCCAGCAGCTTAAGGCCTAGCGGGGGAAGCACCGGGGAGCTGTTTTTT.

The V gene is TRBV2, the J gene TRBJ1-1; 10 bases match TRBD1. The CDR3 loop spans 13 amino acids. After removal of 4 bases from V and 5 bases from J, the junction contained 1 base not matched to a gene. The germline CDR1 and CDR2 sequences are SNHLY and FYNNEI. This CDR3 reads CASSGDRGTEAFF. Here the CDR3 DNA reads TGTGCCAGCAGTGGGGACAGGGGTACTGAAGCTTTCTTT. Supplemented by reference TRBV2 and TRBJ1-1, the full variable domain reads EPEVTQTPSHQVTQMGQEVILRCVPISNHLYFYWYRQILGQKVEFLVSFYNNEISEKSEIFDDQFSVERPDGSNFTLKIRSTKLEDSAMYFCASSGDRGTEAFFGQGTRLTVV.

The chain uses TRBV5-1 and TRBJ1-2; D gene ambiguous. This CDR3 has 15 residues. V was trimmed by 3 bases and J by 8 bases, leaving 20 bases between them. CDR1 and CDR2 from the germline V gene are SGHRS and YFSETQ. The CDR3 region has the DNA TGCGCCAGCAGCTCGACGGAGAGGAACCGGGAGGGCTACACCTTC. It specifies CASSSTERNREGYTF.

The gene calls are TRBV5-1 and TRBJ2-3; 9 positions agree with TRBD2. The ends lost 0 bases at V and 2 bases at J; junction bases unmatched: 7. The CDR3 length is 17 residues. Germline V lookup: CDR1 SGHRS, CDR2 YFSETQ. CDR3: CASSLGPLAGSTDTQYF. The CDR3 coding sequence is TGCGCCAGCAGCTTGGGTCCCCTAGCGGGGTCCACAGATACGCAGTATTTT.

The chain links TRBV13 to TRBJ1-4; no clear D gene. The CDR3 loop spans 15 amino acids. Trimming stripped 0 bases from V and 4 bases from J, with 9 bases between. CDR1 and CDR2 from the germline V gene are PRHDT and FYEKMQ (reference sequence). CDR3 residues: CASSLGNSLNEKLFF. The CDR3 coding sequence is TGTGCCAGCAGCTTAGGAAACAGCCTTAATGAAAAACTGTTTTTT.

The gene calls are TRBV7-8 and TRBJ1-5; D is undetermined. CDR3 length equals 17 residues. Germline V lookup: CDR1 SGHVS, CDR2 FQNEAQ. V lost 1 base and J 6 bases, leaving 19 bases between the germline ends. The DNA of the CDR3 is TGTGCCAGCAGCTTAGAGCCCCCCGCGAACCTACCTCAGCCCCAGCATTTT. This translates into CASSLEPPANLPQPQHF.

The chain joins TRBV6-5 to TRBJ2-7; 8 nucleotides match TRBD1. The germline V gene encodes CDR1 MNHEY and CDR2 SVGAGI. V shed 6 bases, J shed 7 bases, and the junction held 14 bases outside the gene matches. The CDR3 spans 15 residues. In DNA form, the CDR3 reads TGTGCCAGCAGCCGCAGGACAGGGTTTGATTTAGAGCAGTACTTC. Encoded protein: CASSRRTGFDLEQYF.

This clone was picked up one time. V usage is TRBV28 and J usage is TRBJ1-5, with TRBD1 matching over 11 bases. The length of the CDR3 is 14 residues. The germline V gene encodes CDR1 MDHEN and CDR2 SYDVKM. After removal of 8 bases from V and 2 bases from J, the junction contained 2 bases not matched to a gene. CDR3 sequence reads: CASGGQGGNQPQHF. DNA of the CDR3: TGTGCCAGCGGGGGACAGGGGGGCAATCAGCCCCAGCATTTT.

The CDR3 loop is CASSMAHQEKLFF. DNA of the CDR3: TGTGCCAGTAGTATGGCACATCAGGAAAAACTGTTTTTT. The chain combines TRBV19 with TRBJ1-4, with D unresolved. V was pared by 3 bases and J by 8 bases, with 10 bases between. The CDR3 contains 13 residues. CDR1 and CDR2 (germline): LNHDA, SQIVND (reference sequence). The variable domain in full, completed from reference TRBV19 and TRBJ1-4, reads DGGITQSPKYLFRKEGQNVTLSCEQNLNHDAMYWYRQDPGQGLRLIYYSQIVNDFQKGDIAEGYSVSREKKESFPLTVTSAQKNPTAFYLCASSMAHQEKLFFGSGTQLSVL.

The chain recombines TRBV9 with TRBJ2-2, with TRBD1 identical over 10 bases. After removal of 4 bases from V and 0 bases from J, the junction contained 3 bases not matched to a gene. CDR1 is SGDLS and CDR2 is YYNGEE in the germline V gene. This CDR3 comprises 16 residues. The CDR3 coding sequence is TGTGCCAGCAGCATAGGACAGGGGGCGAACACCGGGGAGCTGTTTTTT. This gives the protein CASSIGQGANTGELFF.

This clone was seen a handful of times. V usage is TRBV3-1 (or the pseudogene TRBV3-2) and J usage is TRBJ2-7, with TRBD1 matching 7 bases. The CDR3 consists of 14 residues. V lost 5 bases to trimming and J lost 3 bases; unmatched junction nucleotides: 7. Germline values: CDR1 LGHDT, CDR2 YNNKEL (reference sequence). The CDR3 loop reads CASSYRGRGYEQYV. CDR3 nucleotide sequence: TGTGCCAGCAGCTACAGGGGAAGAGGCTACGAGCAGTACGTC.

The CDR3 coding sequence is TGTGCCAGCAGTTCACCGGGACAGAAATATGGCTACACCTTC. It encodes CASSSPGQKYGYTF. The chain carries TRBV28 and TRBJ1-2; 7 bases agree with TRBD1. The trim removed 4 bases at V and 5 bases at J, leaving 7 bases unmatched. This CDR3 spans 14 amino acids. Germline lookup yields CDR1 MDHEN and CDR2 SYDVKM.

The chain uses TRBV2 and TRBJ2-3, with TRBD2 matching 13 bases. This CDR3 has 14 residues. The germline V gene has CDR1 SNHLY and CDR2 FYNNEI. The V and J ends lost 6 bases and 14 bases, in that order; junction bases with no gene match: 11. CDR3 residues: CASSISTSGGAAYF. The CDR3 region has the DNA TGTGCCAGCAGCATCTCTACTAGCGGGGGGGCCGCGTATTTT.

Here the CDR3 DNA reads TGTGCCAGCAGCTTCTGGGGGGGCTCCTACGAGCAGTACTTC. Translated, it gives CASSFWGGSYEQYF. J is TRBJ2-7 and V is TRBV11-2; 7 bases map to TRBD2. Trimming at V came to 3 bases and at J to 0 bases, leaving 2 bases not matched to a gene. Germline CDR1 and CDR2: SGHAT and FQNNGV. The CDR3 consists of 14 residues.

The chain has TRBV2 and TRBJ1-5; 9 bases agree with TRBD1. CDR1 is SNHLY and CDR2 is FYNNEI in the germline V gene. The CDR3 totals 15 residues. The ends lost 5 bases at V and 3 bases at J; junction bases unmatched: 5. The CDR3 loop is CASSSDRGANQPQHF. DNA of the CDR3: TGTGCCAGCAGTTCCGACAGGGGGGCCAATCAGCCCCAGCATTTT.

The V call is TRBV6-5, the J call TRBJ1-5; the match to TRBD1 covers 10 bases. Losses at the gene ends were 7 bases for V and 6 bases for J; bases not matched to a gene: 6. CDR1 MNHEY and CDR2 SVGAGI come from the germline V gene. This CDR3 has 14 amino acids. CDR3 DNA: TGTGCCAGCAAAGGACAGGGGGTTATTCAGCCCCAGCATTTT. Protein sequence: CASKGQGVIQPQHF.

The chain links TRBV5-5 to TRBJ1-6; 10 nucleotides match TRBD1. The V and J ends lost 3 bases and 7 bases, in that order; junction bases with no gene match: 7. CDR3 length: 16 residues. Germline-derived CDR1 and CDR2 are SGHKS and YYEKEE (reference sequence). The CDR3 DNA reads TGTGCCAGCAGCTCAGCCCCGGGACAGGGGAATTCACCCCTCCACTTT. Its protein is CASSSAPGQGNSPLHF.

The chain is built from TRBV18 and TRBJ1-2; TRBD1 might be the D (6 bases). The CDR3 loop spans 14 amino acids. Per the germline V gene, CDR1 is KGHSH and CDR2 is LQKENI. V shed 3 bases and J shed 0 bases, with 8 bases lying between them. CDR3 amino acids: CASSPGASNYGYTF. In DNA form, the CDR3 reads TGTGCCAGCTCACCGGGGGCCTCTAACTATGGCTACACCTTC. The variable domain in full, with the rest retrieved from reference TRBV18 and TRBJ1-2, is NAGVMQNPRHLVRRRGQEARLRCSPMKGHSHVYWYRQLPEEGLKFMVYLQKENIIDESGMPKERFSAEFPKEGPSILRIQQVVRGDSAAYFCASSPGASNYGYTFGSGTRLTVV.

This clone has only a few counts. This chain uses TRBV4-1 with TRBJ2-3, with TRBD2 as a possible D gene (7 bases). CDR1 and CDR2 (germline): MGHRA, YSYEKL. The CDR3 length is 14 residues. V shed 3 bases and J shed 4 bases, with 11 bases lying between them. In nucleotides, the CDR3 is TGCGCCAGCAGCCAGGGGGGGCAGGCAGATACGCAGTATTTT. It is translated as CASSQGGQADTQYF.

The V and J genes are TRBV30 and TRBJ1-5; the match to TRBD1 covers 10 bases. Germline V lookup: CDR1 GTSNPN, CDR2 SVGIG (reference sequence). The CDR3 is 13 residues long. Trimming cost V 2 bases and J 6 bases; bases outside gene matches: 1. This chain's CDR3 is CAWSRDRGQPQHF. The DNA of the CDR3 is TGTGCCTGGAGTAGGGACAGGGGTCAGCCCCAGCATTTT.

The CDR3 spells CASSPKQGSGANVLTF. CDR3 DNA: TGTGCCAGCTCACCGAAACAGGGGTCTGGGGCCAACGTCCTGACTTTC. V usage is TRBV18 and J usage is TRBJ2-6, with TRBD1 matching 7 bases. The length of the CDR3 is 16 residues. In germline, CDR1 is KGHSH, CDR2 LQKENI. The ends lost 3 bases at V and 1 base at J; junction bases unmatched: 3.

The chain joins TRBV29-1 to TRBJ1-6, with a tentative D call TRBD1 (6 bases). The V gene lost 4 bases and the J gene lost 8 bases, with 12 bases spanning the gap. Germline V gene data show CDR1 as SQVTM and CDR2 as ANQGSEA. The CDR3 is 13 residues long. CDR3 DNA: TGCAGCGTTGGGACAGCCAGTGATTCACCCCTCCACTTT. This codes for CSVGTASDSPLHF.

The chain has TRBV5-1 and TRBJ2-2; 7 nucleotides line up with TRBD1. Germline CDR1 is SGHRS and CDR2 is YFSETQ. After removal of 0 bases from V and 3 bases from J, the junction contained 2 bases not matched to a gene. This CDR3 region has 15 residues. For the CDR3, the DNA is TGCGCCAGCAGCTTGGGACAGGGTGACACCGGGGAGCTGTTTTTT. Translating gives CASSLGQGDTGELFF.